This T cell receptor (beta chain) stems from a study of PD-1 blockade in mismatch repair-deficient tumors. The protocol was immunoSEQ multiplex PCR, while the TCRdb copy is restricted to in-frame clones and leaves out a portion. The data show approximately 79,000 clones, with approximately 81% seen just once and less than 6% held by the top ten. The CDR3 sequence is 14 residues long. Trimming left V 3 bases short and J 0 bases short, with 6 bases between. CDR1 is SGDLS and CDR2 is YYNGEE in the germline V gene. PCR or immunohistochemistry showed mismatch repair deficiency in every enrolled patient. The chain employs TRBV9 and TRBJ2-2; no reliable D call. The source of this sequence is an adult with mismatch repair-deficient cancer. Material: peripheral blood, obtained 44 weeks after starting pembrolizumab. Written as DNA, the CDR3 is TGTGCCAGCAGCGGGCTACCGAACACCGGGGAGCTGTTTTTT. Protein product: CASSGLPNTGELFF.